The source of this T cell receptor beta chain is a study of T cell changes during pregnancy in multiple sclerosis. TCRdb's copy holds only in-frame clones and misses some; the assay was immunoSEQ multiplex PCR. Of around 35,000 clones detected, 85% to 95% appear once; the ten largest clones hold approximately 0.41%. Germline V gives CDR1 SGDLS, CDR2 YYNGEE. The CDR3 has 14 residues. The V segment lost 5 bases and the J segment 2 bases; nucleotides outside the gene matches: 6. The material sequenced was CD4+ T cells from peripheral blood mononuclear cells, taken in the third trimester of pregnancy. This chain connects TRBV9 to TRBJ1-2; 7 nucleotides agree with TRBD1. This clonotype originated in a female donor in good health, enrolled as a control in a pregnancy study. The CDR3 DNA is TGTGCCAGCAGGAGACAGGGAGACAACTATGGCTACACCTTC. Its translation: CASRRQGDNYGYTF.